The 19 T cell receptor beta chains in this list originate from one sample, sequenced in a study of T cells after yellow fever vaccination. TCRdb analysed the 5' RACE reads with MiXCR anew, one entry per CDR3 protein. Here the sample spans 400,000 or so distinct CDR3 sequences, 6% to 8% being singletons. The source material was PBMCs, sampled 5 days after the yellow fever booster vaccination. Receptor source: a man aged 25-45 years who received the YFV17D yellow fever vaccine.

The gene calls are TRBV18 and TRBJ2-7; D is unclear. CDR3 length equals 12 residues. V was cut by 1 base and J by 4 bases, with 5 bases left in between. The germline V gene encodes CDR1 KGHSH and CDR2 LQKENI. CDR3 loop: CASSPRQYEQYF. The CDR3 region has the DNA TGTGCCAGCTCACCACGCCAGTACGAGCAGTACTTC.

This clonotype has just a few counts. The rearrangement joins TRBV6-5 to TRBJ2-1; the match to TRBD2 covers 11 bases. Looked up from germline, CDR1 is MNHEY and CDR2 is SVGAGI. Unmatched junction bases numbered 10, after V lost 4 bases and J lost 2 bases. The CDR3 consists of 18 residues. CDR3 DNA: TGTGCCAGCAGTTCACGGACTAGCGGGCCTAGCCCCTACAATGAGCAGTTCTTC. As protein: CASSSRTSGPSPYNEQFF.

This clonotype has only a few counts. The V and J genes are TRBV6-2 or TRBV6-3 and TRBJ2-3; 10 nucleotides align to TRBD1. Per germline, CDR1 MNHEY and CDR2 SVGEGT. The CDR3 consists of 16 residues. J gave up 4 bases and V 5 bases, and 9 bases lay outside the gene matches. This CDR3 reads CASSPPGQGRSDTQYF. The CDR3 nucleotides are TGTGCCAGCAGTCCTCCGGGACAGGGGAGATCAGATACGCAGTATTTT.

The J gene is TRBJ1-1, the V gene TRBV18; D unresolved. This CDR3 region has 16 residues. The V and J ends lost 3 bases and 0 bases respectively, with 14 bases between them. Germline CDR1 reads KGHSH; CDR2 reads LQKENI. CDR3 in DNA: TGTGCCAGCTCACCGATTGAAGCGAACATGAACACTGAAGCTTTCTTT. Protein: CASSPIEANMNTEAFF.

J is TRBJ2-7 and V is TRBV12-3 or TRBV12-4; tentatively, D is TRBD2 (6 bases). The V and J ends lost 3 bases and 3 bases respectively, with 15 bases between them. The CDR3 is made up of 15 amino acids. CDR3 coding DNA: TGTGCCAGCAGTTTTTTTGGGGGACTTGGCTACGAGCAGTACTTC. The encoded protein is CASSFFGGLGYEQYF.

This clonotype has a handful of counts. CDR3 bases: TGCGCCAGCAGCCGTCTTACTAGCGGGAGTTGGGATGAGCAGTTCTTC. It yields the protein CASSRLTSGSWDEQFF. The chain uses TRBV5-1 and TRBJ2-1; 11 nucleotides line up with TRBD2. The V gene end was trimmed by 4 bases and the J gene end by 8 bases; junction bases not matched to a gene: 11. The CDR3 is made up of 16 amino acids. CDR1 is SGHRS, CDR2 YFSETQ, per germline.

The chain links TRBV12-5 to TRBJ2-2; no definite D call. Trimming removed 1 base at V and 4 bases at J, with 10 bases between. CDR3 length: 15 amino acids. Germline V gene data show CDR1 as LGHNT and CDR2 as FRNRAP. The CDR3 bases are TGTGCTAGTGGTTTGGACAGCCTTCCCACCGGGGAGCTGTTTTTT. Its protein is CASGLDSLPTGELFF.

The table lists this clonotype with a few counts. J is TRBJ2-1 and V is TRBV20-1; 10 bases are a match to TRBD2. Trimming removed 3 bases from V and 4 bases from J; junction bases left unmatched: 3. Per the germline V gene, CDR1 is DFQATT and CDR2 is SNEGSKA (reference sequence). This CDR3 has 14 residues. The CDR3 is CSASLTSGYNEQFF. The CDR3 DNA reads as TGCAGTGCTAGTTTGACTAGCGGGTACAATGAGCAGTTCTTC.

This clonotype has a handful of counts. J is TRBJ2-3 and V is TRBV7-9; D is ambiguous. Trimming shortened V by 2 bases and J by 6 bases, and 6 bases separated the two germline ends. There are 12 residues in the CDR3. In germline, CDR1 is SEHNR, CDR2 FQNEAQ (reference sequence). CDR3 bases: TGTGCCAGCAGCTTAACCATCGATACGCAGTATTTT. Translated: CASSLTIDTQYF.

The chain carries TRBV6-5 and TRBJ1-1; the D gene is possibly TRBD1 (5 bases). The V gene lost 4 bases and the J gene lost 1 base, with 10 bases spanning the gap. Germline CDR1 MNHEY, CDR2 SVGAGI. The CDR3 is made up of 14 amino acids. CDR3: CASSSGGGNTEAFF. Written as DNA, the CDR3 is TGTGCCAGCAGTTCGGGGGGGGGGAACACTGAAGCTTTCTTT.

This clonotype was seen only a few times. The CDR3 DNA follows: TGCAGCGTTGGGACAGGGCTCCGCGAGCAGTACTTC. Protein: CSVGTGLREQYF. The chain uses TRBV29-1 and TRBJ2-7; 8 bases are a match to TRBD1. There are 12 residues in the CDR3. CDR1 and CDR2 from the germline V gene are SQVTM and ANQGSEA. Trimming removed 4 bases from V and 6 bases from J; junction bases left unmatched: 5.

V gene TRBV7-2 combines with J gene TRBJ2-1; a possible D gene is TRBD1 (8 bases). Trimming took 1 base from V and 6 from J, leaving 16 bases between them. The CDR3 extends over 16 amino acids. The germline V gene encodes CDR1 SGHTA and CDR2 FQGNSA. The CDR3 DNA reads TGTGCCAGCAGCTTAGGAAACAGGGGGACTACCAATGAGCAGTTCTTC. This sequence encodes CASSLGNRGTTNEQFF. Full variable domain (outside the CDR3, taken from reference TRBV7-2 and TRBJ2-1): GAGVSQSPSNKVTEKGKDVELRCDPISGHTALYWYRQSLGQGLEFLIYFQGNSAPDKSGLPSDRFSAERTGGSVSTLTIQRTQQEDSAVYLCASSLGNRGTTNEQFFGPGTRLTVL.

In this sample, this clonotype turned up a few times. The gene calls are TRBV6-5 and TRBJ2-3; a possible D gene is TRBD1 (5 bases). The CDR3 has 17 residues. V was cut by 2 bases and J by 8 bases, with 23 bases left in between. The V gene's germline CDR1 is MNHEY and CDR2 SVGAGI. The CDR3 bases are TGTGCCAGCAGTTACGGAAGGGGCCTAAGCAATCGGAGTACGCAGTATTTT. Protein product: CASSYGRGLSNRSTQYF.

This clonotype was counted ten times or more. The J gene is TRBJ1-4, the V gene TRBV27, with D maybe TRBD1 (6 bases). The CDR3 has 16 residues. Trimming pared 6 bases from V and 4 bases from J, leaving 18 bases between. The germline CDR1 and CDR2 sequences are MNHEY and SMNVEV (reference sequence). For the CDR3, the DNA is TGTGCCAGCAGGACAATCACGACAGGCCTTAATGAAAAACTGTTTTTT. This codes for CASRTITTGLNEKLFF.

In its sample, this clonotype was seen many times. The V and J genes are TRBV25-1 and TRBJ2-3, with D unclear. This CDR3 has 14 amino acids. V was trimmed by 2 bases and J by 0 bases, leaving 6 bases between them. Germline V gene lookup returns CDR1 MGHDK and CDR2 SYGVNS. The CDR3 sequence is CASSEEGSTDTQYF. The DNA for the CDR3 is TGTGCCAGCAGTGAAGAAGGAAGCACAGATACGCAGTATTTT.

This clonotype was recorded a few times. This chain connects TRBV3-1 to TRBJ2-2, with 7 nucleotides matching TRBD1. The CDR3 extends over 16 amino acids. The V gene's germline CDR1 is LGHDT and CDR2 YNNKEL (reference sequence). The V gene end was trimmed by 5 bases and the J gene end by 5 bases; junction bases not matched to a gene: 11. The CDR3 bases are TGTGCCAGCAGCGTTCTACAGGGGATTTATACCGGGGAGCTGTTTTTT. It codes for CASSVLQGIYTGELFF.

A note on this clonotype: A read error may be the cause here, since a much bigger clone is one base away. The rearrangement uses TRBV20-1 and TRBJ2-3; unclear D gene. The CDR3 contains 10 residues. The germline V gene encodes CDR1 DFQATT and CDR2 SNEGSKA (reference sequence). CDR3 in DNA: TGCTGTGCGGGCACAGATACGCAGTATTTT. The encoded protein is CCAGTDTQYF.

The rearrangement links TRBV2 to TRBJ2-3; a possible D gene is TRBD2 (5 bases). Germline V gives CDR1 SNHLY, CDR2 FYNNEI. V lost 8 bases to trimming and J lost 4 bases, with 19 bases between them. This CDR3 region has 15 residues. The CDR3 reads CASGWWPEGSDTQYF. The CDR3 nucleotides are TGTGCCAGCGGCTGGTGGCCCGAGGGTTCAGATACGCAGTATTTT.

The CDR3 region has the DNA TGCGCCAGCAGTGAGGCGAAAATGACCGGGAGTGGGGTCACAGATACGCAGTATTTT. Its translation is CASSEAKMTGSGVTDTQYF. J is TRBJ2-3 and V is TRBV10-2; TRBD2 is a possible D gene (6 bases). The CDR3 contains 19 residues. V was pared by 2 bases and J by 2 bases, with 23 bases between. Per germline, CDR1 WSHSY and CDR2 SAAADI.